The source of this T cell receptor (beta chain) is a study of shared clonotypes between healthy human individuals. Note on this clone: Its antigen is not known.

Broader study findings: Clonotypes shared by all four sorted-subset donors had higher generation probabilities than non-shared clonotypes. The low donor count limited represented genetic and exposure-history diversity.

The donors, all of them Caucasian adults, lived in Nashville, Tennessee. At a deep level, the assay was run. Profiled with immunoSEQ multiplex PCR; TCRdb holds only in-frame clones, not every one. The sample consists of around 980,000 clones, approximately 80% of them appearing once. CDR1 SGDLS and CDR2 YYNGEE come from the germline V gene. The CDR3 length is 14 residues. Trimming took 2 bases from V and 5 from J, leaving 13 bases between them. The chain links TRBV9 to TRBJ2-5; tentatively, D is TRBD2 (6 bases). The sample was memory CD4+ T cells from PBMCs. Subset specified: CD45RA-negative fraction. This TCR came from a man between 18 and 29 years old in good health. Some clones in this sample may be carry-over from other donors' samples. This CDR3 reads CASSVGGSGETQYF. The CDR3 DNA reads as TGTGCCAGCAGCGTCGGAGGGAGCGGCGAGACCCAGTACTTC. The full variable domain, its missing parts supplied by reference TRBV9 and TRBJ2-5, is DSGVTQTPKHLITATGQRVTLRCSPRSGDLSVYWYQQSLDQGLQFLIQYYNGEERAKGNILERFSAQQFPDLHSELNLSSLELGDSALYFCASSVGGSGETQYFGPGTRLLVL.